Listed here are 17 T cell receptor beta chains from one sample, sequenced in a study of long-term antiretroviral therapy in people with HIV. Survey-level immunoSEQ v3.0 assays were run. The data were produced by immunoSEQ multiplex PCR, yet TCRdb's version contains in-frame clones alone and is incomplete. The sample records some 15,000 clones, approximately 87% being singletons. The sample was unsorted PBMCs, taken 0.7 years before starting antiretroviral therapy. Every receptor here comes from a man aged 45-60 years with HIV.

CDR3 loop: CASRWSTEAFF. The CDR3 DNA is TGTGCCAGCAGATGGAGCACTGAAGCTTTCTTT. This rearrangement joins TRBV21-1 to TRBJ1-1. TRBV21-1 is marked as a pseudogene. The CDR3 is made up of 11 amino acids.

The J gene is TRBJ1-1, the V gene TRBV19; D possibly corresponds to TRBD1 (6 bases). The CDR3 contains 14 residues. Germline V gene data show CDR1 as LNHDA and CDR2 as SQIVND (reference sequence). V was pared by 7 bases and J by 4 bases, with 16 bases between. The CDR3 protein is CASTAYRESTEAFF. The CDR3, as DNA: TGTGCCAGTACAGCTTACAGGGAGAGCACTGAAGCTTTCTTT.

V gene TRBV29-1 combines with J gene TRBJ2-2, with D perhaps matching TRBD2 (6 bases). The CDR3 contains 14 residues. V was shortened by 4 bases and J by 1 base, with 10 bases between the two germline ends. Germline loops: CDR1 SQVTM, CDR2 ANQGSEA. The CDR3 reads CSVGRGQNTGELFF. The CDR3 DNA is TGCAGCGTTGGGCGGGGCCAGAACACCGGGGAGCTGTTTTTT.

The V call is TRBV5-1, the J call TRBJ2-5; 7 bases are a match to TRBD1. CDR1 SGHRS and CDR2 YFSETQ come from the germline V gene. With 1 base clipped from V and 6 bases from J, the junction kept 9 bases outside the gene matches. This CDR3 spans 15 amino acids. Here the CDR3 DNA reads TGCGCCAGCAGCTTGTTAGGGACAGTGGGGAAGACCCAGTACTTC. This gives the protein CASSLLGTVGKTQYF.

V gene TRBV12-5 combines with J gene TRBJ1-6; the D is unclear. Germline assignment: CDR1 LGHNT and CDR2 FRNRAP. Trimming took off 3 bases at V and 3 bases at J, with 9 bases between the two ends. The CDR3 is 15 amino acids. The CDR3 bases are TGTGCTAGTGGTTTACGGCAGTGCTATAATTCACCCCTCCACTTT. It codes for CASGLRQCYNSPLHF.

J is TRBJ1-4 and V is TRBV15, with a weak D call TRBD1 (6 bases). Germline values: CDR1 LNHNV, CDR2 YYDKDF (reference sequence). Trimming cost V 1 base and J 4 bases, with 13 bases left between them. This CDR3 region has 16 residues. The CDR3: CATSRAATGHNEKLFF. The CDR3 DNA follows: TGTGCCACCAGCAGAGCTGCGACAGGACATAATGAAAAACTGTTTTTT.

The rearrangement uses TRBV7-9 and TRBJ2-7, with TRBD2 identical over 9 bases. The germline V gene has CDR1 SEHNR and CDR2 FQNEAQ (reference sequence). The CDR3 runs 14 residues. Trimming cost V 4 bases and J 5 bases; bases outside gene matches: 6. CDR3 DNA sequence: TGTGCCAGCAGCTCTGGCGGGGGGGCCCACGAGCAGTACTTC. The encoded protein is CASSSGGGAHEQYF.

This chain joins TRBV10-2 and TRBJ1-2, with D possibly being TRBD1 (5 bases). In germline, CDR1 is WSHSY, CDR2 SAAADI. Trimming removed 6 bases from V and 4 bases from J, with 15 bases in between. This CDR3 is built from 14 residues. The CDR3 loop is CASSATTVLYGYTF. CDR3 in DNA: TGCGCCAGCAGCGCAACGACAGTCCTCTATGGCTACACCTTC.

The rearrangement uses TRBV5-4 and TRBJ2-2; D not certain. Deletions cut 4 bases from V and 6 bases from J, with 13 bases between. The length of the CDR3 is 14 residues. Per germline, CDR1 SGHNT and CDR2 YYREEE (reference sequence). The CDR3: CASSPYRHPGELFF. The CDR3 nucleotides read TGTGCCAGCAGCCCTTACCGACACCCCGGGGAGCTGTTTTTT. Full variable domain (outside the CDR3, taken from reference TRBV5-4 and TRBJ2-2): ETGVTQSPTHLIKTRGQQVTLRCSSQSGHNTVSWYQQALGQGPQFIFQYYREEENGRGNFPPRFSGLQFPNYSSELNVNALELDDSALYLCASSPYRHPGELFFGEGSRLTVL.

The chain couples TRBV10-3 to TRBJ2-3, with D possibly TRBD1 on 6 matching bases. This CDR3 comprises 14 residues. Per germline, CDR1 ENHRY and CDR2 SYGVKD. V lost 6 bases, J lost 2 bases, and 12 bases lay in between. The CDR3 protein is CAIRPDRYTDTQYF. CDR3 in DNA: TGTGCCATCAGACCAGACAGGTACACAGATACGCAGTATTTT.

This chain links TRBV6-1 with TRBJ1-4; D ambiguous. The germline CDR1 and CDR2 sequences are MNHNS and SASEGT. The CDR3 covers 11 residues. Trimming stripped 5 bases from V and 10 bases from J, with 8 bases between. The CDR3 nucleotides are TGTGCCAGCAGTATGGAGGGAAAACTGTTTTTT. This codes for CASSMEGKLFF.

The gene calls are TRBV5-1 and TRBJ1-6; the D is unclear. This CDR3 is 13 amino acids long. CDR1 is SGHRS and CDR2 is YFSETQ in the germline V gene. V lost 5 bases and J lost 6, with 9 bases in between. CDR3 bases: TGCGCCAGCAGTGGGGAGAGTAATTCACCCCTCCACTTT. Translated, it gives CASSGESNSPLHF. Complete variable domain (other parts from reference TRBV5-1 and TRBJ1-6): KAGVTQTPRYLIKTRGQQVTLSCSPISGHRSVSWYQQTPGQGLQFLFEYFSETQRNKGNFPGRFSGRQFSNSRSEMNVSTLELGDSALYLCASSGESNSPLHFGNGTRLTVT.

The chain is built from TRBV6-1 and TRBJ1-6; weak D call: TRBD1 (5 bases). Trimming stripped 8 bases from V and 10 bases from J, with 21 bases between. Germline values: CDR1 MNHNS, CDR2 SASEGT. The CDR3 sequence is 15 residues long. DNA of the CDR3: TGTGCCAGCGACCTTTTCGGGGCCTTAGGGTCACCCCTCCACTTT. It codes for CASDLFGALGSPLHF.

The chain combines TRBV6-1 with TRBJ1-5; TRBD1 agrees at 7 bases. Germline CDR1 reads MNHNS; CDR2 reads SASEGT. This CDR3 has 14 residues. Losses at the gene ends were 7 bases for V and 7 bases for J; bases not matched to a gene: 10. The CDR3 region is CASTATGDRQPQHF. The CDR3 coding sequence is TGTGCCAGCACCGCTACAGGGGATCGCCAGCCCCAGCATTTT.

This rearrangement joins TRBV5-1 to TRBJ2-1, with 10 bases fitting TRBD2. V lost 2 bases, J lost 9 bases, and 11 bases stayed unmatched. The CDR3 covers 16 residues. CDR1 SGHRS and CDR2 YFSETQ come from the germline V gene. CDR3 nucleotide sequence: TGCGCCAGCAGCTTAGTCCCTAGCGGGAGTCAGGCTGAGCAGTTCTTC. This translates into CASSLVPSGSQAEQFF.

This chain connects TRBV10-1 to TRBJ2-1, with TRBD2 identical over 9 bases. CDR1 and CDR2 (germline): WNHNN, SYGVQD (reference sequence). This CDR3 spans 15 amino acids. J was trimmed by 6 bases and V by 2 bases; bases with no gene match: 5. The CDR3 sequence: CASSERLAGSNEQFF. In nucleotides, the CDR3 is TGCGCCAGCAGTGAGAGGCTAGCGGGGTCCAATGAGCAGTTCTTC.

The chain couples TRBV2 to TRBJ2-1; no clear D gene. The CDR3 spans 13 residues. V was shortened by 0 bases and J by 8 bases, with 8 bases between the two germline ends. Germline loops: CDR1 SNHLY, CDR2 FYNNEI. The CDR3 coding sequence is TGTGCCAGCAGTGAAGCGAGAGTGGATGAGCAGTTCTTC. Translating gives CASSEARVDEQFF.